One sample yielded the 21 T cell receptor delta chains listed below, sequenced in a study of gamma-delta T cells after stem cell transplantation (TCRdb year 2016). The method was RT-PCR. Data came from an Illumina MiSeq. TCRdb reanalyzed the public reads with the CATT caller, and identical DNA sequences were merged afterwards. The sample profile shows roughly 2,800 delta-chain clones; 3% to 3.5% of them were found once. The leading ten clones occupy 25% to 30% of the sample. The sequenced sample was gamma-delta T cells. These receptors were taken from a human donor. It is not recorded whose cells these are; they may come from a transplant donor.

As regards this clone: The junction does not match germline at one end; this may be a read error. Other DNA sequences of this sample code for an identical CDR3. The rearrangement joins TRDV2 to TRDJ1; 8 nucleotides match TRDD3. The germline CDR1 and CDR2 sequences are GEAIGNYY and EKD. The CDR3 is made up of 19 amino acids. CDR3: CACDPVLGGTFPFADKLIF. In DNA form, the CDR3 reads TGTGCCTGCGACCCAGTACTGGGGGGGACCTTCCCCTTCGCCGATAAACTCATCTTC.

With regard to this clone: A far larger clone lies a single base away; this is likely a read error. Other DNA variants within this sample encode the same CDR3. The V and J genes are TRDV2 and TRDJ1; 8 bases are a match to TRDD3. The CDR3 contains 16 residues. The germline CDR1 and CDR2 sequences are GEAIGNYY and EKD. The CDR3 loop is CACDTLGDYNTDKLIF. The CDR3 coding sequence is TGTGCCTGCGACACCCTGGGGGACTATAACACCGATAAACTCATCTTT.

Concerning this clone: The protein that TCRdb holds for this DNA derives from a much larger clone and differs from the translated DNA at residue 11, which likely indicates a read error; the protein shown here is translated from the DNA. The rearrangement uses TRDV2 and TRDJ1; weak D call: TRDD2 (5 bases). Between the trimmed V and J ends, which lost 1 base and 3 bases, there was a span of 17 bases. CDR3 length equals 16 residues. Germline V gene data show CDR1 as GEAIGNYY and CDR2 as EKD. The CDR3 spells CACDTISSTPADKLIF. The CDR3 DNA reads TGTGCCTGTGACACTATATCTTCCACCCCAGCCGATAAACTCATCTTT.

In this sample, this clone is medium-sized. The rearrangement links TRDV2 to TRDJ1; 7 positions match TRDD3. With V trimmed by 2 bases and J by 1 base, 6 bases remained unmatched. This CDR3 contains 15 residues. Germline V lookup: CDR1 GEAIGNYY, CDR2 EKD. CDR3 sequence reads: CACDILLGVTDKLIF. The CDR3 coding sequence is TGTGCCTGTGACATTCTGCTGGGGGTCACCGATAAACTCATCTTT.

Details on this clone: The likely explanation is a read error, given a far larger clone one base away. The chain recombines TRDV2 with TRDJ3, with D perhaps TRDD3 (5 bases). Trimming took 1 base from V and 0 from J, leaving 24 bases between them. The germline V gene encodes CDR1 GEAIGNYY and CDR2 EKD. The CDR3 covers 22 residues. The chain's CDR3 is CACDTFPGGRYSSSWDTRQMFF. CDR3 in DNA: TGTGCCTGTGACACTTTCCCGGGTGGGAGATACTCAAGCTCCTGGGACACCCGACAGATGTTTTTC.

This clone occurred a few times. CDR3 amino acids: CACGSTGGSSWDTRQMFF. CDR3 sequence (DNA): TGTGCCTGTGGCTCTACTGGGGGCAGCTCCTGGGACACCCGACAGATGTTTTTC. The rearrangement joins TRDV2 to TRDJ3; 8 positions agree with TRDD3. The V gene end was trimmed by 5 bases and the J gene end by 0 bases; junction bases not matched to a gene: 8. Germline V CDR1 and CDR2: GEAIGNYY, EKD. The CDR3 covers 18 residues.

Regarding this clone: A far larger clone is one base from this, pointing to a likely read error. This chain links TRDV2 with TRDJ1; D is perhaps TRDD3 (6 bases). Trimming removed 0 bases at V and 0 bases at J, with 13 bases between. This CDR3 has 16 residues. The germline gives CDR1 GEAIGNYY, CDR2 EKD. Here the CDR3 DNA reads TGTGCCTGTGACACCCCGGGGGACTATAACACCGATAAACTCATCTTT. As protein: CACDTPGDYNTDKLIF.

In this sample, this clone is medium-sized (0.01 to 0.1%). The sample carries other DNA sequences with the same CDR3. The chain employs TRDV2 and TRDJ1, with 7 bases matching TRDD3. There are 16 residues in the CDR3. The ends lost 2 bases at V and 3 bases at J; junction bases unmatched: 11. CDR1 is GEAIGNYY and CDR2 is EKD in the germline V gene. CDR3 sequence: CACDRLGTQGSDKLIF. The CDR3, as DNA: TGTGCCTGTGACAGACTGGGGACCCAAGGCTCCGATAAACTCATCTTT.

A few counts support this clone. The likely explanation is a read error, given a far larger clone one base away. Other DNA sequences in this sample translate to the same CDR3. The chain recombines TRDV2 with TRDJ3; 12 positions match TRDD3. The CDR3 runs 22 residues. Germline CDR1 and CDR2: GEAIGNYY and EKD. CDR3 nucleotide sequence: TGTGCCTGCGACAGAGTACTGGGGGATACCGATAAAAGCTCCTGGGACACCCGACAGATGTTTTTC. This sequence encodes CACDRVLGDTDKSSWDTRQMFF.

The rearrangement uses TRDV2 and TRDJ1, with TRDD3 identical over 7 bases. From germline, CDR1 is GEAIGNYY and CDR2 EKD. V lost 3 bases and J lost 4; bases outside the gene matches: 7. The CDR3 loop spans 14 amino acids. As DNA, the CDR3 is TGTGCCTGTGACGACCTGGGGGCTAGCGATAAACTCATCTTT. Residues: CACDDLGASDKLIF.

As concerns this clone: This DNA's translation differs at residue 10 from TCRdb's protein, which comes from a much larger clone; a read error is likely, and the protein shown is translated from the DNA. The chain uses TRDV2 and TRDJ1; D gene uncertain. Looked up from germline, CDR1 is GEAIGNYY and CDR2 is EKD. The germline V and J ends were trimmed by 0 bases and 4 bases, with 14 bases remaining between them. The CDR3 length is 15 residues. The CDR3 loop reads CACDTLEPYIDKLIF. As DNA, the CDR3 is TGTGCCTGTGACACCCTCGAGCCATACATCGATAAACTCATCTTT.

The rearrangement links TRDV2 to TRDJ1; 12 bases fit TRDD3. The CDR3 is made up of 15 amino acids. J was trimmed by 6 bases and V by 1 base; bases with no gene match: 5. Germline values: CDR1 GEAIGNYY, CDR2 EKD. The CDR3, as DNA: TGTGCCTGTGACACTCTACTGGGGGATACCTATAAACTCATCTTT. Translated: CACDTLLGDTYKLIF.

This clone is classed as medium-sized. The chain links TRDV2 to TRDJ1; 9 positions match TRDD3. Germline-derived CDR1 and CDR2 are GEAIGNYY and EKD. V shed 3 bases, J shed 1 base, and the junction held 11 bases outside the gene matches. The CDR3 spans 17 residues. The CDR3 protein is CACDALLGDSITDKLIF. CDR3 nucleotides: TGTGCCTGTGACGCCCTTCTGGGGGATTCCATCACCGATAAACTCATCTTT.

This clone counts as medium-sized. The CDR3 nucleotides read TGTGCCTCGGACTCCGTACTGGGGACACCCTGGGACACCCGACAGATGTTTTTC. Encoded protein: CASDSVLGTPWDTRQMFF. The chain has TRDV2 and TRDJ3; 7 bases line up with TRDD3. V lost 8 bases to trimming and J lost 2 bases; unmatched junction nucleotides: 14. The CDR3 length is 18 residues. CDR1 and CDR2 from the germline V gene are GEAIGNYY and EKD.

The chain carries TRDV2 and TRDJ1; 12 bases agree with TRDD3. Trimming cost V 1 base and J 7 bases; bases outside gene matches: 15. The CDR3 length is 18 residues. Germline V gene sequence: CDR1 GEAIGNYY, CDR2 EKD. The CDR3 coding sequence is TGTGCCTGTGACACTCTACTGGGGGATACCGTAGCACCAGGTAAACTCATCTTT. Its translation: CACDTLLGDTVAPGKLIF.

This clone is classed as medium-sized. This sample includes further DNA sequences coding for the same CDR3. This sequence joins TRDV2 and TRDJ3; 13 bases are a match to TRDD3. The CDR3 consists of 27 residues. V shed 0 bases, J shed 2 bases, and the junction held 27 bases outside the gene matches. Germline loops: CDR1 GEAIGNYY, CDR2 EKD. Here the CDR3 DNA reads TGTGCCTGTGACACCGGGTTTAATCGTGCCTTAGGAGTAACTGGGGGATACGGCCCCTGGGACACCCGACAGATGTTTTTC. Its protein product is CACDTGFNRALGVTGGYGPWDTRQMFF.

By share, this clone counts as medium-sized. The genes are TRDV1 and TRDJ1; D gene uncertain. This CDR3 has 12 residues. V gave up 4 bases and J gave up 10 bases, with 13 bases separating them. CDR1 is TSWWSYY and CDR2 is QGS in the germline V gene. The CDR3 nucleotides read TGTGCTCTTGGGGGCCACCTGAGCGGACTCATCTTT. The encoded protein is CALGGHLSGLIF.

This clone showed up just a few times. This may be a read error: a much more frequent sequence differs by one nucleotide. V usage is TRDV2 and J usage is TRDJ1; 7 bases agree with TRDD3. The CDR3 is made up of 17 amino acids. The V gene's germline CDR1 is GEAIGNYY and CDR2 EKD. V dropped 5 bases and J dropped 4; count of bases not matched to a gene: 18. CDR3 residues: CACAPLPGGSHIDKLIF. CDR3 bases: TGTGCCTGTGCCCCCCTCCCCGGGGGATCTCACATCGATAAACTCATCTTT.

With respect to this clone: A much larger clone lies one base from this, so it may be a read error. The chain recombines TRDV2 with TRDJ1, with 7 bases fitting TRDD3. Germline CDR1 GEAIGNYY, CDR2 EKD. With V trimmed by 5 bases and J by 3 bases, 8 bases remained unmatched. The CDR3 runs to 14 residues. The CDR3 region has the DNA TGTGCCTGTGTCTCACTGGGGAACGCCGATAAACTCATCTTT. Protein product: CACVSLGNADKLIF.

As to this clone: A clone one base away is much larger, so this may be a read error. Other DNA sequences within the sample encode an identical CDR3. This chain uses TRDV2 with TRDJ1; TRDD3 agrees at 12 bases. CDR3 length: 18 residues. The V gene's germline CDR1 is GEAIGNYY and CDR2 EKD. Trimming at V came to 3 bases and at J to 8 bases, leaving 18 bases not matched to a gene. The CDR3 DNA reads TGTGCCTGTGACCGGGTCCCTACTGGGGGATACAAGGGCGACAAACTCATCTTT. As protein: CACDRVPTGGYKGDKLIF.

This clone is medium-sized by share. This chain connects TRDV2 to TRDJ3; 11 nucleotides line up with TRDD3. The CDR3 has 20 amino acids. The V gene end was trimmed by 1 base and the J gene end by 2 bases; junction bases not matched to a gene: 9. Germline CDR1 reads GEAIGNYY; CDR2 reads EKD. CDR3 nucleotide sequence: TGTGCCTGTGACACGGGTACTGGGGGATATGCCACCTGGGACACCCGACAGATGTTTTTC. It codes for CACDTGTGGYATWDTRQMFF.